Shown below are 10 T cell receptor beta chains from a single sample sequenced in a study of post-analysis software for immune sequencing data. Overall study findings and caveats: TRBV5-6, TRBV5-1 and TRBV20-1 belonged to a set of about five TRBV segments that were more frequent in patients than controls.

These TCRs' antigens remain unknown. The library was made from cDNA and included unique molecular identifiers. One entry per CDR3 protein results from TCRdb running MiXCR on the PCR reads. The sample lists more than 450,000 distinct CDR3 sequences, roughly two fifths occurring once. Sequenced: blood. The receptors here all came from a girl aged 10-17 years with multiple sclerosis.

This chain links TRBV20-1 with TRBJ2-1, with D maybe TRBD2 (5 bases). Germline CDR1 and CDR2: DFQATT and SNEGSKA (reference sequence). Trimming stripped 3 bases from V and 1 base from J, with 7 bases between. This CDR3 is built from 13 residues. CDR3 region: CSASGVSYNEQFF. The CDR3 nucleotides are TGCAGTGCTAGCGGGGTTTCCTACAATGAGCAGTTCTTC.

The V call is TRBV5-1, the J call TRBJ2-1; D is undetermined. The CDR3 length is 15 residues. Trimming removed 0 bases at V and 0 bases at J, with 7 bases between. In germline, CDR1 is SGHRS, CDR2 YFSETQ. The CDR3 spells CASSLDPPSYNEQFF. CDR3 bases: TGCGCCAGCAGCTTGGACCCTCCCTCCTACAATGAGCAGTTCTTC.

This clonotype appeared a few times. The chain uses TRBV27 and TRBJ2-6; D ambiguous. The CDR3 runs 14 residues. Germline V gene lookup returns CDR1 MNHEY and CDR2 SMNVEV (reference sequence). The V end was cut by 3 bases, the J end by 3 bases, with 6 bases between. The CDR3: CASSFGYGANVLTF. For the CDR3, the DNA is TGTGCCAGCAGTTTCGGTTATGGGGCCAACGTCCTGACTTTC.

The rearrangement links TRBV4-1 to TRBJ2-1, with 9 bases fitting TRBD1. Germline lookup yields CDR1 MGHRA and CDR2 YSYEKL. V dropped 3 bases and J dropped 5; count of bases not matched to a gene: 8. The CDR3 spans 16 residues. The CDR3 DNA follows: TGCGCCAGCAGCCACCCCCGGGACAGGGAGGACAATGAGCAGTTCTTC. It yields the protein CASSHPRDREDNEQFF.

The rearrangement uses TRBV20-1 and TRBJ1-2; a possible D gene is TRBD1 (6 bases). The V end lost 5 bases, the J end lost 0 bases, and 13 bases lay between the germline ends. The germline gives CDR1 DFQATT, CDR2 SNEGSKA (reference sequence). The CDR3 has 14 amino acids. CDR3 region: CSAGGQRANYGYTF. The CDR3 DNA reads as TGCAGTGCTGGCGGACAGCGAGCTAACTATGGCTACACCTTC.

CDR3 in DNA: TGTGCCAGCAGTGAGGGACAGGGGAGGACGCGCTACACCTTC. Its protein product is CASSEGQGRTRYTF. V is TRBV6-1 and J is TRBJ1-2; 10 bases are shared with TRBD1. Germline values: CDR1 MNHNS, CDR2 SASEGT. The CDR3 extends over 14 amino acids. J gave up 9 bases and V 3 bases, and 7 bases lay outside the gene matches.

The rearrangement joins TRBV15 to TRBJ1-2; D not certain. V was pared by 1 base and J by 0 bases, with 12 bases between. The length of the CDR3 is 16 residues. Germline-derived CDR1 and CDR2 are LNHNV and YYDKDF (reference sequence). The CDR3 sequence: CATSRGVRQSNYGYTF. As DNA, the CDR3 is TGTGCCACCAGCAGAGGGGTGCGGCAGTCTAACTATGGCTACACCTTC.

DNA of the CDR3: TGCGCCAGCAGCCAAGGGTACCAGCGGGGGGCCCCCTACGAGCAGTACTTC. This gives the protein CASSQGYQRGAPYEQYF. This sequence joins TRBV4-1 and TRBJ2-7; 9 bases are a match to TRBD2. J lost 2 bases, V lost 1 base, and 9 bases had no gene match. Germline CDR1 is MGHRA and CDR2 is YSYEKL. This CDR3 is built from 17 residues.

This clonotype was counted only a few times. V gene TRBV28 combines with J gene TRBJ1-2, with a weak D call TRBD1 (5 bases). Germline V gene data show CDR1 as MDHEN and CDR2 as SYDVKM. The CDR3 runs 16 residues. Trimming removed 2 bases at V and 8 bases at J, with 21 bases between. The CDR3: CASSLGAWGYAEGYTF. The CDR3 DNA follows: TGTGCCAGCAGTTTAGGGGCCTGGGGTTATGCGGAAGGCTACACCTTC.

This chain joins TRBV12-3 or TRBV12-4 and TRBJ1-2; no definite D call. V was trimmed by 3 bases and J by 0 bases, leaving 11 bases between them. The CDR3 runs to 15 residues. CDR3 bases: TGTGCCAGCAGTTTCGGACGGCGAGCTAACTATGGCTACACCTTC. This gives the protein CASSFGRRANYGYTF.